The 5 T cell receptor beta chains in this list originate from one sample, sequenced in a study of shared clonotypes between healthy human individuals. The assay was immunoSEQ multiplex PCR, and TCRdb's table has in-frame clones only and misses some. The sample contains 850,000 to 1,200,000 clones, approximately 70% of which appear only once. The sample consisted of memory CD4+ T cells sorted from blood. Subset of the sample: CD45RA-negative fraction. The origin of the receptors is a man between 18 and 35 years old in good health.

V is TRBV19 and J is TRBJ2-2; D is possibly TRBD1 (6 bases). CDR3 length equals 13 residues. Germline assignment: CDR1 LNHDA and CDR2 SQIVND (reference sequence). V was pared by 5 bases and J by 7 bases, with 11 bases between. CDR3 DNA: TGTGCCAGTAGTTCCCAGGGGATCGGGGAGCTGTTTTTT. This gives the protein CASSSQGIGELFF.

There are a few counts of this clone. V usage is TRBV14 and J usage is TRBJ2-7; TRBD1 is a possible D gene (8 bases). This CDR3 region has 18 residues. Trimming cost V 0 bases and J 6 bases, with 24 bases left between them. Germline lookup yields CDR1 SGHDN and CDR2 FVKESK. CDR3 amino acids: CASSQEGTGYRLAAEQYF. CDR3 in DNA: TGTGCCAGCAGCCAAGAAGGGACAGGATACCGGCTAGCGGCCGAGCAGTACTTC.

CDR3 loop: CASSRQASFSGNTIYF. The CDR3 DNA is TGTGCCAGCAGTCGACAGGCGTCCTTCTCTGGAAACACCATATATTTT. The genes are TRBV27 and TRBJ1-3; D might be TRBD1 (6 bases). This CDR3 is built from 16 residues. CDR1 MNHEY and CDR2 SMNVEV come from the germline V gene (reference sequence). The V end was cut by 5 bases, the J end by 0 bases, with 14 bases between.

Of note for this clone: The sample contains more than one DNA sequence encoding this CDR3. This sequence joins TRBV5-1 and TRBJ2-5, with D tentatively TRBD1 (6 bases). This CDR3 is built from 14 residues. The germline V gene encodes CDR1 SGHRS and CDR2 YFSETQ. The V and J ends lost 4 bases and 5 bases respectively, with 15 bases between them. This CDR3 reads CASSREGGRETQYF. For the CDR3, the DNA is TGCGCCAGCAGCCGAGAAGGGGGACGGGAGACCCAGTACTTC.

The chain has TRBV9 and TRBJ2-3; 9 bases line up with TRBD1. Germline V gives CDR1 SGDLS, CDR2 YYNGEE. The CDR3 contains 17 residues. V lost 2 bases to trimming and J lost 0 bases; unmatched junction nucleotides: 7. CDR3 sequence (DNA): TGTGCCAGCAGCGTCTCCCTACAGGGGGCGAGCACAGATACGCAGTATTTT. Its translation is CASSVSLQGASTDTQYF.